One and the same sample provided the 9 T cell receptor beta chains below, sequenced in a study of blood T cell repertoires in COVID-19. Here immunoSEQ multiplex PCR was the method, and the copy in TCRdb shows in-frame clones only, minus some. The sample yields approximately 120,000 clones, around 90% seen once. Source material: peripheral blood. These receptors came from a human donor in a cohort sampled during active COVID-19.

The V and J genes are TRBV9 and TRBJ2-7; TRBD1 aligns across 7 bases. CDR1 and CDR2 from the germline V gene are SGDLS and YYNGEE. The CDR3 is 14 amino acids. J lost 3 bases, V lost 4 bases, and 7 bases had no gene match. The CDR3 DNA follows: TGTGCCAGCAGCCCTCGGACAGGTTTCTACGAGCAGTACTTC. The encoded protein is CASSPRTGFYEQYF. Full variable domain (rest looked up from reference TRBV9 and TRBJ2-7): DSGVTQTPKHLITATGQRVTLRCSPRSGDLSVYWYQQSLDQGLQFLIQYYNGEERAKGNILERFSAQQFPDLHSELNLSSLELGDSALYFCASSPRTGFYEQYFGPGTRLTVT.

The V call is TRBV4-1, the J call TRBJ2-1, with 9 bases identical to TRBD2. The germline V gene has CDR1 MGHRA and CDR2 YSYEKL. The J segment lost 15 bases and the V segment lost 0 bases, leaving 18 bases of the junction unmatched. The CDR3 spans 17 residues. CDR3 protein: CASSQDHNAWVAGVGFF. In nucleotides, the CDR3 is TGCGCCAGCAGCCAAGATCATAACGCGTGGGTAGCGGGAGTTGGGTTCTTC.

The chain recombines TRBV4-1 with TRBJ2-3, with 7 bases aligning to TRBD2. The V gene's germline CDR1 is MGHRA and CDR2 YSYEKL. The CDR3 is made up of 18 amino acids. The J segment lost 0 bases and the V segment lost 1 base, leaving 10 bases of the junction unmatched. CDR3 DNA: TGCGCCAGCAGCCAAGTGGAGTTTCGCGGGAGTAGCACAGATACGCAGTATTTT. This sequence encodes CASSQVEFRGSSTDTQYF.

This rearrangement joins TRBV3-1 (or the pseudogene TRBV3-2) to TRBJ2-2; D is perhaps TRBD2 (6 bases). V lost 1 base to trimming and J lost 5 bases, with 14 bases between them. The germline V gene encodes CDR1 LGHDT and CDR2 YNNKEL (reference sequence). The CDR3 contains 16 residues. The CDR3 DNA is TGTGCCAGCAGCCAAGGCATAGCGGTAGTTACCGGGGAGCTGTTTTTT. This sequence encodes CASSQGIAVVTGELFF.

The chain uses TRBV19 and TRBJ2-7; the D gene is possibly TRBD1 (6 bases). This CDR3 contains 14 residues. Between the trimmed V and J ends, which lost 7 bases and 0 bases, there was a span of 13 bases. Germline V gene data show CDR1 as LNHDA and CDR2 as SQIVND (reference sequence). The CDR3 loop reads CASTWGPYSYEQYF. The CDR3 nucleotides read TGTGCCAGTACCTGGGGGCCGTACTCCTACGAGCAGTACTTC.

The J gene is TRBJ2-7, the V gene TRBV7-2; 14 bases fit TRBD2. The germline V gene has CDR1 SGHTA and CDR2 FQGNSA. The ends lost 3 bases at V and 4 bases at J; junction bases unmatched: 2. The CDR3 loop spans 15 amino acids. The CDR3 reads CASSLTSGGEYEQYF. The CDR3 DNA sequence: TGTGCCAGCAGCTTGACTAGCGGGGGGGAATACGAGCAGTACTTC.

The chain links TRBV7-9 to TRBJ2-7; D remains unclear. There are 15 residues in the CDR3. Between the trimmed V and J ends, which lost 5 bases and 2 bases, there was a span of 16 bases. CDR1 and CDR2 (germline): SEHNR, FQNEAQ (reference sequence). For the CDR3, the DNA is TGTGCCAGCAGCCCCCCACCCGGGTCCACCTACGAGCAGTACTTC. Translated, it gives CASSPPPGSTYEQYF.

The V call is TRBV7-2, the J call TRBJ1-1; possible D gene TRBD1, 6 bases. The CDR3 runs 13 residues. Germline loops: CDR1 SGHTA, CDR2 FQGNSA. V dropped 0 bases and J dropped 7 bases, with 9 bases sitting between them. CDR3 in amino acids: CASSLAPGDEAFF. The CDR3 DNA reads TGTGCCAGCAGCTTAGCTCCAGGGGATGAAGCTTTCTTT.

J is TRBJ2-3 and V is TRBV9, with D possibly TRBD1 on 6 matching bases. The CDR3 runs 15 residues. V was trimmed by 2 bases and J by 2 bases, leaving 12 bases between them. Looked up from germline, CDR1 is SGDLS and CDR2 is YYNGEE. The CDR3 DNA sequence: TGTGCCAGCAGCGTTCAGGGGATTACCACAGATACGCAGTATTTT. It yields the protein CASSVQGITTDTQYF.